This TCR beta chain appears in the sequencing data of a study of response to subunit inactivated influenza vaccine. V lost 4 bases and J 1 base, leaving 8 bases between the germline ends. This CDR3 region has 13 residues. From the RT-PCR reads, TCRdb called clonotypes with MiXCR, one entry per CDR3 protein. The repertoire holds approximately 490,000 distinct CDR3 sequences, with roughly 7.9% as singletons. As concerns this clonotype: Its cognate antigen is unknown.

Study observations and caveats: Authors suggested seasonal influenza vaccinations each recruit few new T cells.

The sequence derives from a man aged 50-75 years who received an inactivated influenza vaccine. This specimen was PBMCs from blood, taken 23 to 25 months after vaccination. The J gene is TRBJ2-7, the V gene TRBV12-3 or TRBV12-4, with D unclear. CDR3 amino acids: CASSSRESYEQYF. The CDR3, as DNA: TGTGCCAGCAGTTCCCGTGAGTCCTACGAGCAGTACTTC.